The clone carrying this TCR beta chain was seen only a few times. Antigen specificity is unknown. This sample was included in a study of cytomegalovirus exposure and HLA in healthy donors. This PCR relied on a set of 60 Vbeta primers and 13 Jbeta primers. The assay was immunoSEQ multiplex PCR, and TCRdb's table has in-frame clones only and misses some. The sample holds roughly 120,000 clones, around 80% seen once. Study-wide results and caveats: Reports indicate that TCR beta sequences accurately predicted the HLA-A and HLA-B alleles of most subjects. Later genetic work tied a missense DCLRE1C variant to beta-chain V and J trimming.

The sequencing sample was made of PBMCs. The source is a man younger than 30 in good health and CMV-seronegative.

The CDR3 here is CASSLLGRGNTEAFF. DNA of the CDR3: TGTGCCAGCAGCTTACTCGGGAGGGGAAACACTGAAGCTTTCTTT. The chain couples TRBV11-2 to TRBJ1-1, with D perhaps matching TRBD1 (5 bases). CDR1 SGHAT and CDR2 FQNNGV come from the germline V gene. The V end was cut by 2 bases, the J end by 2 bases, with 12 bases between. CDR3 length: 15 residues.